The clone carrying this TCR beta chain was seen more than once but under ten times. The antigen is unknown. Libraries of TCR beta came from quantitative 5'-RACE with molecular barcodes. TCRdb called the 5' RACE reads again in MiXCR, with one record for every CDR3 protein. The profile shows about 800,000 distinct CDR3 sequences, around 11% of them singletons. V shed 0 bases, J shed 7 bases, and the junction held 7 bases outside the gene matches. This CDR3 has 16 amino acids. Germline V gene lookup returns CDR1 SGHRS and CDR2 YFSETQ. This sample is drawn from a study of CD8 T cells in ankylosing spondylitis. Findings of the study overall: Peripheral blood held disease-linked clones only at relatively low frequency, and these were CD8+. In synovial fluid and blood from reactive arthritis, some motif variants were previously reported. Clones tied to disease were said to be significantly enriched in matched ankylosing spondylitis synovial fluid. A TCR beta motif of about eight highly homologous variants appeared characteristic of ankylosing spondylitis blood.

The sequenced sample consisted of blood, either unsorted or a sorted T cell fraction (not recorded which). The origin of this receptor is a male donor with ankylosing spondylitis. This chain uses TRBV5-1 with TRBJ1-6, with 7 bases matching TRBD1. CDR3 in amino acids: CASSLVGGAGNSPLHF. CDR3 sequence (DNA): TGCGCCAGCAGCTTGGTAGGGGGCGCGGGGAATTCACCCCTCCACTTT.